Each of the 9 T cell receptor beta chains below was sequenced from the same sample in a study of siplizumab effects on memory and regulatory T cells. Only in-frame clones appear in the TCRdb table, and some are missing; sequencing was by immunoSEQ multiplex PCR. The sample has about 63,000 clones; roughly 85% are singletons. The sequenced sample was memory CD4+ T cells sorted from blood. These receptors all come from a human donor in good health.

This clone was detected only a few times. J is TRBJ2-5 and V is TRBV9, with 9 bases that match TRBD2. Trimming at V came to 6 bases and at J to 5 bases, leaving 14 bases not matched to a gene. The germline CDR1 and CDR2 sequences are SGDLS and YYNGEE. This CDR3 comprises 16 residues. The CDR3 region has the DNA TGTGCCAGCATTCGAAACGGCGGGAGGGCCCGTGAGACCCAGTACTTC. Amino acids: CASIRNGGRARETQYF.

The chain links TRBV29-1 to TRBJ1-1; D might be TRBD1 (5 bases). The V and J ends lost 4 bases and 4 bases respectively, with 10 bases between them. The CDR3 totals 12 residues. Looked up from germline, CDR1 is SQVTM and CDR2 is ANQGSEA. The CDR3 loop is CSVASRATEAFF. The DNA for the CDR3 is TGCAGCGTTGCTAGCAGGGCCACTGAAGCTTTCTTT. The full variable domain, in which reference TRBV29-1 and TRBJ1-1 provide the parts outside the CDR3, is SAVISQKPSRDICQRGTSLTIQCQVDSQVTMMFWYRQQPGQSLTLIATANQGSEATYESGFVIDKFPISRPNLTFSTLTVSNMSPEDSSIYLCSVASRATEAFFGQGTRLTVV.

A few counts support this clone. This chain connects TRBV29-1 to TRBJ1-1; no firm D call. The CDR3 loop spans 12 amino acids. The germline V gene has CDR1 SQVTM and CDR2 ANQGSEA. Trimming pared 7 bases from V and 3 bases from J, leaving 12 bases between. CDR3 in DNA: TGCAGCGGGGCCGGCGGCTACACTGAAGCTTTCTTT. Protein sequence: CSGAGGYTEAFF.

The chain combines TRBV27 with TRBJ2-2; tentatively, D is TRBD1 (5 bases). The ends were cut back, 6 bases at V and 7 bases at J, with 12 bases in the middle. The CDR3 is 13 amino acids. Germline V gene data show CDR1 as MNHEY and CDR2 as SMNVEV (reference sequence). CDR3 protein: CASSPYDSGELFF. CDR3 sequence (DNA): TGTGCCAGCAGCCCCTACGACAGCGGGGAGCTGTTTTTT.

The chain combines TRBV19 with TRBJ1-2; the D is unclear. CDR3 size: 14 residues. Trimming cost V 4 bases and J 3 bases, with 12 bases left between them. Germline V lookup: CDR1 LNHDA, CDR2 SQIVND (reference sequence). CDR3 amino acids: CASSTSREDYGYTF. In DNA, the CDR3 is TGTGCCAGTAGTACATCAAGGGAGGACTATGGCTACACCTTC.

The V gene is TRBV7-2, the J gene TRBJ1-6; D not certain. V lost 1 base and J 9 bases, leaving 10 bases between the germline ends. CDR3 length: 14 amino acids. Germline V CDR1 and CDR2: SGHTA, FQGNSA. The CDR3 nucleotides are TGTGCCAGCAGCTTAGGGGTTAAGGTTTCACCCCTCCACTTT. Protein: CASSLGVKVSPLHF.

The CDR3 region has the DNA TGCGCCAGCAGCGCGGAGCGGGGTGGTGTGTCAGATACGCAGTATTTT. It yields the protein CASSAERGGVSDTQYF. This rearrangement joins TRBV5-1 to TRBJ2-3; 7 nucleotides match TRBD2. CDR3 length equals 16 residues. V dropped 4 bases and J dropped 4; count of bases not matched to a gene: 12. Germline V CDR1 and CDR2: SGHRS, YFSETQ.

This sequence joins TRBV27 and TRBJ1-6, with a tentative D call TRBD1 (6 bases). Germline values: CDR1 MNHEY, CDR2 SMNVEV (reference sequence). V lost 5 bases to trimming and J lost 7 bases, with 12 bases between them. The CDR3 sequence is 14 residues long. The CDR3 protein is CASSQWTVNSPLHF. In nucleotides, the CDR3 is TGTGCCAGCAGTCAATGGACAGTAAATTCACCCCTCCACTTT.

The chain employs TRBV5-8 and TRBJ1-5, with D maybe TRBD1 (5 bases). This CDR3 has 18 residues. Per the germline V gene, CDR1 is SGHTS and CDR2 is YDEGEE. With 1 base removed from V and 6 bases from J, the gap between germline ends came to 23 bases. Here the CDR3 reads CASSLYLWLGVGTQPQHF. The CDR3 nucleotides read TGTGCCAGCAGCTTGTACCTTTGGCTGGGGGTCGGTACTCAGCCCCAGCATTTT.